These 26 T cell receptor beta chains share one sample of origin, sequenced in a study of T cells expressing NK-cell markers. With the 5' RACE reads reprocessed, TCRdb shows one record per CDR3 protein and no DNA. The sample totals approximately 380,000 distinct CDR3 sequences. Sequencing was done on a sample of blood T cells: a sorted CD56 or NKG2C T cell subset, CD4+ or CD8+ T cells, or bulk PBMC T cells (not recorded which). The receptors derive from a man aged 18-75 years in good health.

V usage is TRBV7-9 and J usage is TRBJ2-5; TCRdb's D gene call, TRBD1, goes unchecked for lack of DNA. The CDR3 sequence is 17 residues long. Germline CDR1 reads SEHNR; CDR2 reads FQNEAQ (reference sequence). The CDR3 loop reads CASSLGLETGGMETQYF.

The genes are TRBV12-5 and TRBJ2-5; checking the TCRdb D call of TRBD1 is not possible without DNA. The CDR3 contains 16 residues. CDR1 LGHNT and CDR2 FRNRAP come from the germline V gene. CDR3 amino acids: CASGLVTGGQAETQYF.

The chain recombines TRBV15 with TRBJ1-4; TCRdb selects TRBD1, and the lack of DNA leaves this call unchecked. This CDR3 region has 18 residues. Per germline, CDR1 LNHNV and CDR2 YYDKDF (reference sequence). This CDR3 reads CATSRDVIGGATNEKLFF.

The chain links TRBV5-1 to TRBJ1-1. Germline CDR1 and CDR2: SGHRS and YFSETQ. The CDR3 covers 12 residues. The CDR3 loop reads CASSSPSEEAFF.

V gene TRBV2 combines with J gene TRBJ1-4; TCRdb indicates TRBD1, and absent DNA this call remains unverified. The CDR3 runs to 15 residues. The germline V gene has CDR1 SNHLY and CDR2 FYNNEI. The CDR3 spells CASSTQGSVNEKLFF.

The CDR3 sequence: CASSYTTSGGPRDNEQFF. The chain uses TRBV6-2 or TRBV6-3 and TRBJ2-1; TCRdb outputs TRBD2, but without DNA this stays unchecked. This CDR3 has 18 amino acids. From germline, CDR1 is MNHEY and CDR2 SVGEGT.

V usage is TRBV6-1 and J usage is TRBJ1-5; the D gene TCRdb calls, TRBD1, cannot be checked with no DNA. The CDR3 is 16 residues long. The germline V gene has CDR1 MNHNS and CDR2 SASEGT. CDR3 protein: CASSLVGGTGNQPQHF.

The chain uses TRBV18 and TRBJ2-7. Germline loops: CDR1 KGHSH, CDR2 LQKENI. The CDR3 has 15 residues. CDR3 in amino acids: CASSPSPGGSYEQYF.

The gene calls are TRBV3-1 and TRBJ2-2; with no DNA, the TCRdb D assignment of TRBD1 cannot be verified. CDR3 length equals 17 residues. Germline values: CDR1 LGHDT, CDR2 YNNKEL (reference sequence). CDR3 in amino acids: CASSRLGTDTNTGELFF.

The rearrangement uses TRBV29-1 and TRBJ2-7; lacking DNA, the TRBD2 call made by TCRdb goes unchecked. The CDR3 has 12 residues. Germline V gene lookup returns CDR1 SQVTM and CDR2 ANQGSEA. This chain's CDR3 is CSGRVTQYEQYF.

The chain employs TRBV6-1 and TRBJ2-5; no DNA is available, so the TRBD1 call from TCRdb remains unchecked. The CDR3 runs to 17 residues. Germline V gene lookup returns CDR1 MNHNS and CDR2 SASEGT. The chain's CDR3 is CASTPGYFGLSQETQYF.

The chain carries TRBV19 and TRBJ1-1. Looked up from germline, CDR1 is LNHDA and CDR2 is SQIVND (reference sequence). CDR3 length: 13 amino acids. The CDR3 sequence is CASTLQLNTEAFF.

This chain uses TRBV27 with TRBJ2-7. CDR1 MNHEY and CDR2 SMNVEV come from the germline V gene (reference sequence). The CDR3 is 14 residues long. The CDR3 reads CASSPRRTTYEQYF.

The chain combines TRBV6-1 with TRBJ1-4; absent DNA, TCRdb's TRBD1 call cannot be checked. The CDR3 is made up of 14 amino acids. The germline V gene encodes CDR1 MNHNS and CDR2 SASEGT. CDR3 region: CASRNRGWDEKLFF.

The V call is TRBV6-5, the J call TRBJ2-7; no DNA is available, so the TRBD1 call from TCRdb remains unchecked. This CDR3 is 16 amino acids long. CDR1 is MNHEY, CDR2 SVGAGI, per germline. CDR3 sequence: CASSYSRQWGAYEQYF.

The chain has TRBV12-3 or TRBV12-4 and TRBJ1-5; TCRdb gives TRBD1 as the D gene, but with no DNA this cannot be confirmed. The CDR3 spans 15 residues. The chain's CDR3 is CASSWGQIPNQPQHF.

V gene TRBV5-1 combines with J gene TRBJ2-2; TCRdb lists TRBD1, though no DNA is available to test this call. The CDR3 extends over 16 amino acids. Germline CDR1 SGHRS, CDR2 YFSETQ. The CDR3 reads CASSLVAGVLTGELFF.

This chain uses TRBV20-1 with TRBJ2-7; lacking DNA, the TRBD2 call made by TCRdb goes unchecked. The V gene's germline CDR1 is DFQATT and CDR2 SNEGSKA (reference sequence). The CDR3 spans 14 residues. CDR3 residues: CSARDLGSGGEQYF.

V is TRBV28 and J is TRBJ2-5; the D call of TRBD1 rests on TCRdb alone, since no DNA is present to check it. The length of the CDR3 is 14 residues. The germline V gene encodes CDR1 MDHEN and CDR2 SYDVKM. This CDR3 is CASSPGGALETQYF.

The V and J genes are TRBV7-2 and TRBJ2-3; TCRdb's D call of TRBD2 is untestable without DNA. Germline CDR1 and CDR2: SGHTA and FQGNSA. The CDR3 totals 18 residues. This CDR3 reads CASSFAGLAGTRTDTQYF. Together with reference TRBV7-2 and TRBJ2-3, the CDR3 gives the full variable domain: GAGVSQSPSNKVTEKGKDVELRCDPISGHTALYWYRQSLGQGLEFLIYFQGNSAPDKSGLPSDRFSAERTGGSVSTLTIQRTQQEDSAVYLCASSFAGLAGTRTDTQYFGPGTRLTVL.

CDR3 region: CASSQSAPAQEQGPPGELFF. The chain employs TRBV23-1 and TRBJ2-2; the D call of TRBD1 rests on TCRdb alone, since no DNA is present to check it. TRBV23-1 is sorted into the ORF group, with uncertain function. The CDR3 is 20 amino acids.

This chain joins TRBV5-4 and TRBJ1-6; TCRdb's assignment of TRBD1 cannot be checked, as there is no DNA. This CDR3 is built from 15 residues. The V gene's germline CDR1 is SGHNT and CDR2 YYREEE (reference sequence). Here the CDR3 reads CASSLSTVYNSPLHF.

CDR3 region: CASRDDGFNQPQHF. The chain combines TRBV9 with TRBJ1-5. Per germline, CDR1 SGDLS and CDR2 YYNGEE. The CDR3 contains 14 residues.

The J gene is TRBJ1-6, the V gene TRBV6-1. Germline V gene sequence: CDR1 MNHNS, CDR2 SASEGT. The length of the CDR3 is 17 residues. CDR3 in amino acids: CASSDRGGSSYNSPLHF.

This chain uses TRBV3-1 with TRBJ2-2; with no DNA, the TCRdb D assignment of TRBD2 cannot be verified. Germline V lookup: CDR1 LGHDT, CDR2 YNNKEL (reference sequence). The CDR3 is 16 residues long. This CDR3 reads CASSRVAGGNTGELFF.

The V call is TRBV20-1, the J call TRBJ2-2; the TRBD1 assignment by TCRdb is unverifiable without DNA. Germline V gene data show CDR1 as DFQATT and CDR2 as SNEGSKA (reference sequence). The CDR3 has 16 amino acids. CDR3 amino acids: CSARSRGGFYTGELFF.